The clone carrying this TCR beta chain came up a few times. The CDR3 extends over 13 amino acids. Trimming cost V 7 bases and J 8 bases; bases outside gene matches: 10. Germline-derived CDR1 and CDR2 are LNHDA and SQIVND (reference sequence). In the original processing: Scientists estimated how many nucleated cells there were by amplifying reference gene primers. Clones were sequenced by immunoSEQ multiplex PCR, and TCRdb holds only the in-frame ones, with some missing. V, J and clone size are taken as reported in that table, and D and trimming were inferred from the DNA itself. The table includes about 350,000 clones, 88% detected once. This entry comes from a study of blood T cell repertoires in COVID-19. In the study overall: Nucleic acid was either cDNA or gDNA, and it came from T cells, B-cell-depleted T cells, or PBMCs.

Participants spanned ages about 18 to 90 years and resided in roughly 22 US areas. No more than 2 weeks before study entry, exposed participants had met a case of COVID-19. The receptor was isolated from a woman in her 30s who had been exposed to COVID-19. Input material: PBMCs or T cells enriched from blood (not recorded which). The V call is TRBV19, the J call TRBJ1-2; 7 bases map to TRBD1. CDR3 nucleotide sequence: TGTGCCAGTAAGGCGACAGGGAAGGTCGGCTACACCTTC. This encodes CASKATGKVGYTF.